This paragraph covers one TCR beta chain sequence. Antigen unknown. The entry originates in a study of T cell clonotyping in hematopoietic cell transplantation. Recipients were bled about 28 days pretransplant and at posttransplant days 30, 100, 180. Method: immunoSEQ multiplex PCR; TCRdb's copy keeps in-frame clones and lacks some. This sample has roughly 13,000 clones, with just over 95% found just once. General study results and limits: CD4 and CD8 repertoire contributions could not be separated without sorting.

Sample: peripheral blood mononuclear cells, taken 30 days after allogeneic stem cell transplant. This clonotype was sampled from a female patient aged 50 to 65 who had an allogeneic stem cell transplant from an unrelated donor, so T cells may come from the graft donor. Some clones in this sample may be carry-over from other donors' samples.

CDR3 nucleotides: TGTGCCAGCAGAGACCCGGGACAGGGGAACGAAAAACTGTTTTTT. This translates into CASRDPGQGNEKLFF. The rearrangement joins TRBV6-6 to TRBJ1-4, with 10 bases aligning to TRBD1. Germline values: CDR1 MNHNY, CDR2 SVGAGI (reference sequence). The CDR3 runs 15 residues. V was clipped by 6 bases and J by 8 bases; unmatched bases: 9.